This T cell receptor beta chain was captured in a study of Ad26.COV2.S vaccination and SARS-CoV-2 variants. Treatment given: around 19 received Ad26.COV2.S at low or high dose, single or two shots; roughly 5 received placebo; per-sample allocation not given. Sampling was done on day 63 after the first vaccine or placebo injection. Trimming took off 10 bases at V and 2 bases at J, with 8 bases between the two ends. Per the germline V gene, CDR1 is SNHLY and CDR2 is FYNNEI. The CDR3 extends over 11 amino acids. Repertoires were generated with immunoSEQ multiplex PCR, while TCRdb's copy carries only in-frame clones and drops some. The sample has 350,000 to 400,000 clones, over 75% seen once.

The source was peripheral blood, collected in a trial of Ad26.COV2.S vaccine versus placebo. The chain combines TRBV2 with TRBJ1-1, with no clear D. This clonotype was obtained from a person between 18 and 60 years old who received the Ad26.COV2.S COVID-19 vaccine or a placebo. As DNA, the CDR3 is TGTGCCACCCGGAGAAACACTGAAGCTTTCTTT. It is translated as CATRRNTEAFF.